This TCR beta chain was sequenced for a study of T cell responses to AZD1222 COVID-19 vaccine. CDR3 length: 16 residues. Germline V gene sequence: CDR1 MDHEN, CDR2 SYDVKM. V was shortened by 5 bases and J by 4 bases, with 18 bases between the two germline ends. A remark on this clone: Its cognate antigen is unknown.

General study points: Clonal diversity was possibly underestimated; the donors were predominantly white British and more often female. The study sampled repertoires only after the peak T cell response. The study found Spike-specific TCR breadth and depth rose after two AZD1222 doses.

TCRdb's table, derived via immunoSEQ multiplex PCR, lists solely in-frame clones and lacks some. The profile shows 200,000 or so clones, about 92% of them singletons. Sequenced material: peripheral blood, taken on day 0 of MenACWY control vaccination. The TCR was taken from an adult in good health. The rearrangement links TRBV28 to TRBJ1-5, with D unresolved. The CDR3 loop reads CASSGTVQGGNQPQHF. The CDR3 nucleotides read TGTGCCAGCAGTGGAACCGTGCAAGGTGGTAATCAGCCCCAGCATTTT.